The rows below give T cell receptor beta chains drawn from one sample of a study of blood T cell repertoires in COVID-19. Profiled with immunoSEQ multiplex PCR; TCRdb holds only in-frame clones, not every one. The table shows 150,000 to 200,000 clones, with approximately 80% occurring only once. The sample comprised peripheral blood. The receptors derive from a woman aged 55 to 70 with acute or convalescent COVID-19. Each CDR3 is given with its conserved first and last residue. Each record gives: V gene, J gene, clone size, D gene, CDR3 protein, CDR3 DNA. The D gene is left open where the match is weak. Size tells how often a clone was seen (once, few, many) or the class of an expanded clone, and some rows leave it out.

>TRBV7-2|TRBJ1-6|once|NA
CASSLILRQDSYNSPLHF
TGTGCCAGCAGCTTAATTTTAAGACAGGACTCCTATAATTCACCCCTCCACTTT
>TRBV9|TRBJ2-7|NA|NA
CASSVATHEQYF
TGTGCCAGCAGCGTAGCTACCCACGAGCAGTACTTC
>TRBV7-9|TRBJ1-5|NA|TRBD1
CASSADREPQHF
TGTGCCAGCAGCGCGGACAGGGAGCCCCAGCATTTT
>TRBV19|TRBJ1-4|NA|NA
CASKLTGGDEKLFF
TGTGCCAGCAAATTAACGGGGGGTGATGAAAAACTGTTTTTT
>TRBV7-2|TRBJ1-5|NA|TRBD1
CASSYGQGGYQPQHF
TGTGCCAGCAGCTATGGACAGGGAGGGTATCAGCCCCAGCATTTT
>TRBV5-1|TRBJ1-6|few|NA
CASSLGPIVNSPLHF
TGCGCCAGCAGCTTGGGGCCGATTGTTAATTCACCCCTCCACTTT
>TRBV24-1|TRBJ2-5|NA|TRBD1
CATSDFGQGAQETQYF
TGTGCCACCAGTGATTTCGGACAGGGGGCCCAAGAGACCCAGTACTTC
>TRBV7-9|TRBJ2-7|NA|TRBD2
CASSSAGGEQYF
TGTGCCAGCAGCTCCGCGGGGGGCGAGCAGTACTTC
>TRBV5-1|TRBJ2-1|NA|NA
CASSLDSRYNEQFF
TGCGCCAGCAGCTTGGACAGCCGTTACAATGAGCAGTTCTTC
>TRBV27|TRBJ1-3|NA|NA
CASRAQGPGNTIYF
TGTGCCAGCAGAGCCCAGGGCCCTGGAAACACCATATATTTT
>TRBV29-1|TRBJ2-7|NA|NA
CSVVRGTNEQYF
TGCAGCGTTGTGAGGGGGACCAACGAGCAGTACTTC
>TRBV3-1/TRBV3-2|TRBJ2-2|NA|NA
CASRVSGNTGELFF
TGTGCCAGCAGGGTGAGCGGTAACACCGGGGAGCTGTTTTTT
>TRBV10-3|TRBJ1-1|NA|NA
CAISDNTGRTEAFF
TGTGCCATCAGTGACAATACAGGGCGGACTGAAGCTTTCTTT
>TRBV2|TRBJ1-5|NA|NA
CASRMRGSSNQPQHF
TGTGCCAGCAGGATGAGGGGGTCCAGCAATCAGCCCCAGCATTTT
>TRBV11-2|TRBJ2-7|NA|TRBD1
CASSFGTGSYEQYF
TGTGCCAGCAGCTTCGGGACAGGGTCCTACGAGCAGTACTTC
>TRBV5-1|TRBJ2-1|NA|NA
CASSHGGADNEQFF
TGCGCCAGCAGCCATGGGGGGGCGGACAATGAGCAGTTCTTC
>TRBV5-1|TRBJ2-6|NA|TRBD1
CASSLAPGTGIGANVLTF
TGCGCCAGCAGCTTGGCTCCCGGGACAGGGATTGGGGCCAACGTCCTGACTTTC
>TRBV11-2|TRBJ1-1|few|TRBD1
CASSLHKGGQGRKNTEAFF
TGTGCCAGCAGCTTACATAAAGGGGGCCAAGGTCGTAAGAACACTGAAGCTTTCTTT
>TRBV9|TRBJ1-2|NA|TRBD1
CASSSRTGADYGYTF
TGTGCCAGCAGCTCCCGGACAGGGGCGGATTATGGCTACACCTTC
>TRBV6-5|TRBJ2-2|NA|NA
CASYRARANTGELFF
TGTGCCTCCTACAGGGCAAGGGCGAACACCGGGGAGCTGTTTTTT
>TRBV6-5|TRBJ1-1|NA|NA
CAERRNTEAFF
TGTGCCGAGCGGCGAAACACTGAAGCTTTCTTT
>TRBV15|TRBJ1-6|NA|TRBD1
CATSSEQGYNSPLHF
TGTGCCACCAGCAGCGAACAGGGGTATAATTCACCCCTCCACTTT
>TRBV27|TRBJ1-1|NA|NA
CASSLNARGEAFF
TGTGCCAGCAGTTTAAATGCAAGGGGTGAAGCTTTCTTT
>TRBV7-2|TRBJ1-1|NA|NA
CASSLAAGSATEAFF
TGTGCCAGCAGCTTAGCGGCAGGGTCTGCGACTGAAGCTTTCTTT
>TRBV5-1|TRBJ2-1|NA|TRBD2
CASSFLAGLNNEQFF
TGCGCCAGCAGCTTCTTAGCGGGGCTGAACAATGAGCAGTTCTTC
>TRBV29-1|TRBJ1-2|NA|TRBD1
CSVDGTGGYTF
TGCAGCGTTGACGGGACAGGGGGCTACACCTTC
>TRBV9|TRBJ2-7|NA|NA
CASSVSPSLGEQYF
TGTGCCAGCAGCGTAAGTCCGTCTCTAGGCGAGCAGTACTTC
>TRBV7-2|TRBJ1-2|NA|NA
CASTTTTNYGYTF
TGTGCCAGCACCACCACAACTAACTATGGCTACACCTTC
>TRBV9|TRBJ2-5|NA|TRBD2
CASSRGSGRGLAGAETQYF
TGTGCCAGCAGCCGTGGGAGTGGCAGGGGACTAGCGGGGGCAGAGACCCAGTACTTC
>TRBV24-1|TRBJ2-2|NA|TRBD1
CATSDLGTGWAGELFF
TGTGCCACCAGTGATTTAGGGACAGGTTGGGCCGGGGAGCTGTTTTTT
>TRBV21-1|TRBJ2-3|NA|NA
CASSALGTFGDTQYF
TGTGCCAGCAGCGCGCTCGGGACTTTTGGAGATACGCAGTATTTT
>TRBV3-1/TRBV3-2|TRBJ2-3|NA|TRBD2
CASSPQRGWDTQYF
TGTGCCAGCAGCCCGCAGCGGGGGTGGGATACGCAGTATTTT
>TRBV5-1|TRBJ1-2|NA|TRBD1
CASNPGTGTSGYTF
TGCGCCAGCAACCCCGGGACAGGGACATCTGGCTACACCTTC
>TRBV2|TRBJ2-3|NA|NA
CASRRGQGGITDTQYF
TGTGCCAGCAGGAGGGGACAAGGGGGAATCACAGATACGCAGTATTTT
>TRBV6-5|TRBJ2-7|NA|TRBD1
CASRRQGSYEQYF
TGTGCCAGCAGGCGACAGGGCTCCTACGAGCAGTACTTC
>TRBV28|TRBJ1-2|NA|NA
CASSSFYGYTF
TGTGCCAGCAGTTCTTTCTATGGCTACACCTTC
>TRBV7-3|TRBJ1-1|NA|NA
CASSLQGGSTEAFF
TGTGCCAGCAGCTTGCAGGGCGGGAGCACTGAAGCTTTCTTT
>TRBV11-2|TRBJ2-6|NA|TRBD2
CASSRGLAGYSGANVLTF
TGTGCCAGCAGCCGAGGACTAGCGGGCTACTCTGGGGCCAACGTCCTGACTTTC
>TRBV18|TRBJ2-7|NA|NA
CASSPTPYEQYF
TGTGCCAGCTCACCGACACCCTACGAGCAGTACTTC
>TRBV6-2/TRBV6-3|TRBJ1-3|NA|NA
CASSYSPASSGNTIYF
TGTGCCAGCAGTTACTCGCCTGCGAGCTCTGGAAACACCATATATTTT
>TRBV19|TRBJ2-7|NA|NA
CATKRRVGSYEQYF
TGTGCCACCAAGAGGAGGGTGGGATCCTACGAGCAGTACTTC
>TRBV6-2/TRBV6-3|TRBJ2-6|NA|NA
CASSYPGAGANVLTF
TGTGCCAGCAGTTACCCGGGGGCTGGGGCCAACGTCCTGACTTTC
>TRBV5-1|TRBJ1-5|NA|NA
CASSQEGVSNQPQHF
TGCGCCAGCAGCCAGGAAGGGGTGAGCAATCAGCCCCAGCATTTT
>TRBV9|TRBJ1-2|NA|TRBD1
CASRSGAGQGDYTF
TGTGCCAGCAGATCAGGGGCGGGACAGGGTGACTACACCTTC
>TRBV28|TRBJ1-2|NA|TRBD1
CASRKQGAGTQGGYTF
TGTGCCAGCAGAAAACAGGGGGCCGGGACCCAGGGTGGCTACACCTTC
>TRBV12-3/TRBV12-4|TRBJ1-2|NA|NA
CASSLAPGQGTAF
TGTGCCAGCAGTTTAGCTCCGGGACAAGGGACCGCCTTC
>TRBV13|TRBJ1-5|NA|NA
CASSLSRQGNQPQHF
TGTGCCAGCAGCTTGAGCCGACAGGGCAATCAGCCCCAGCATTTT